This T cell receptor (beta chain) was identified during a study of response to subunit inactivated influenza vaccine. This clonotype has a handful of counts. What it recognizes is unknown. This CDR3 is built from 15 residues. Trimming shortened V by 1 base and J by 0 bases, and 10 bases separated the two germline ends. TCRdb reprocessed the RT-PCR reads with MiXCR, giving one entry per CDR3 protein. The repertoire holds over 800,000 distinct CDR3 sequences, with 21% as singletons. Study-wide results and caveats: Every seasonal influenza vaccination brings in few new T cells, the authors suggested.

This specimen consisted of PBMCs from blood, obtained approximately 5 days after vaccination. The genes are TRBV12-3 or TRBV12-4 and TRBJ2-7; perhaps TRBD2 as D (7 bases). This receptor was taken from a man aged 50-59 years who received an inactivated influenza vaccine. CDR3 residues: CASSLEGGASYEQYF. CDR3 DNA sequence: TGTGCCAGCAGTTTAGAAGGGGGGGCCTCCTACGAGCAGTACTTC.